This entry features one T cell receptor (beta chain) sequence. This specimen comes from a study of blood T cell repertoires in COVID-19. Study-wide background: T cells, B-cell-depleted T cells, or PBMCs provided the cDNA or gDNA that served as material.

Profiled with immunoSEQ multiplex PCR; TCRdb holds only in-frame clones, not every one. This table holds some 200,000 clones, roughly 80% found once. The age range of participants was 18 to 89 years, with residence in about two dozen US areas. This TCR was recovered from a woman between 40 and 50 years old with acute COVID-19. Sample: PBMCs or T cells enriched from blood (not recorded which).

CDR3 sequence (DNA): TGTGCCAGCAGCCCAGGGGACGGCACAGATACGCAGTATTTT. This gives the protein CASSPGDGTDTQYF. The rearrangement joins TRBV7-9 to TRBJ2-3, with D perhaps TRBD1 (6 bases). CDR1 SEHNR and CDR2 FQNEAQ come from the germline V gene (reference sequence). The CDR3 runs 14 residues. V was shortened by 5 bases and J by 1 base, with 10 bases between the two germline ends.